The 19 T cell receptor beta chains below come from one sample, sequenced in a study of blood T cell repertoires in COVID-19. Method: immunoSEQ multiplex PCR; TCRdb's copy keeps in-frame clones and lacks some. Of tens of thousands of clones listed, about 84% are singletons. The material sequenced was peripheral blood. The origin of the receptors is a man aged 50-59 years with active or convalescent COVID-19.

This clone has just one count. This sequence joins TRBV7-2 and TRBJ1-2; no firm D call. The CDR3 is 13 residues long. Germline V lookup: CDR1 SGHTA, CDR2 FQGNSA. V lost 2 bases to trimming and J lost 10 bases, with 14 bases between them. The CDR3 loop reads CASSLFGPGIYTF. CDR3 nucleotide sequence: TGTGCCAGCAGCTTATTTGGGCCCGGGATCTACACCTTC.

This chain uses TRBV12-3 or TRBV12-4 with TRBJ1-2; TRBD1 agrees at 9 bases. V trimming: 5 bases; J trimming: 7 bases; junction bases outside the gene matches: 2. The CDR3 has 12 amino acids. The CDR3 region is CASSRQGGGYTF. For the CDR3, the DNA is TGTGCCAGCAGTCGACAGGGGGGTGGCTACACCTTC.

The chain links TRBV2 to TRBJ2-2; D gene unclear. Germline CDR1 is SNHLY and CDR2 is FYNNEI. This CDR3 is built from 13 residues. V lost 3 bases and J lost 6, with 8 bases in between. The CDR3 region is CASSDLSAGELFF. The CDR3 nucleotides read TGTGCCAGCAGTGATCTAAGTGCCGGGGAGCTGTTTTTT.

This clone was counted only a few times. The chain has TRBV24-1 and TRBJ2-2, with D possibly being TRBD1 (6 bases). Germline CDR1 is KGHDR and CDR2 is SFDVKD. Trimming took 1 base from V and 4 from J, leaving 15 bases between them. The CDR3 has 17 amino acids. CDR3 loop: CATSDLGQGRSTGELFF. In nucleotides, the CDR3 is TGTGCCACCAGTGATTTAGGGCAGGGGCGGTCCACCGGGGAGCTGTTTTTT.

The rearrangement links TRBV7-3 to TRBJ2-3; TRBD2 aligns across 8 bases. The V segment lost 4 bases and the J segment 0 bases; nucleotides outside the gene matches: 9. This CDR3 region has 17 residues. CDR1 and CDR2 (germline): SGHTA, FQGTGA. The CDR3 sequence: CASSSADLAGSTDTQYF. The CDR3 DNA is TGTGCCAGCAGCTCCGCCGACTTAGCGGGGAGCACAGATACGCAGTATTTT.

V gene TRBV10-3 combines with J gene TRBJ2-1, with D tentatively TRBD2 (6 bases). V was shortened by 7 bases and J by 8 bases, with 15 bases between the two germline ends. Germline CDR1 and CDR2: ENHRY and SYGVKD. This CDR3 has 13 amino acids. CDR3 sequence: CAITPGETDEQFF. In nucleotides, the CDR3 is TGTGCCATCACCCCGGGAGAGACAGATGAGCAGTTCTTC.

This clone was picked up a small number of times. The chain recombines TRBV13 with TRBJ2-1; 7 bases are a match to TRBD2. With V trimmed by 8 bases and J by 0 bases, 7 bases remained unmatched. Per germline, CDR1 PRHDT and CDR2 FYEKMQ (reference sequence). CDR3 length: 15 amino acids. The CDR3 is CASGGGGLSYNEQFF. In DNA, the CDR3 is TGTGCCAGCGGTGGCGGGGGACTCTCCTACAATGAGCAGTTCTTC. Full variable domain (outside the CDR3, taken from reference TRBV13 and TRBJ2-1): AAGVIQSPRHLIKEKRETATLKCYPIPRHDTVYWYQQGPGQDPQFLISFYEKMQSDKGSIPDRFSAQQFSDYHSELNMSSLELGDSALYFCASGGGGLSYNEQFFGPGTRLTVL.

The V and J genes are TRBV6-5 and TRBJ1-1; no reliable D call. Trimming left V 7 bases short and J 6 bases short, with 9 bases between. Per the germline V gene, CDR1 is MNHEY and CDR2 is SVGAGI. The CDR3 is 11 residues long. The CDR3 protein is CASKRSAEAFF. Here the CDR3 DNA reads TGTGCCAGCAAGCGATCAGCTGAAGCTTTCTTT.

This clone was seen a single time. CDR3 coding DNA: TGTGCCAGTATCGCCGGGGCAGGGGGTGTCTATGGCTACACCTTC. Its protein product is CASIAGAGGVYGYTF. The rearrangement joins TRBV19 to TRBJ1-2; 7 bases map to TRBD1. This CDR3 comprises 15 residues. Germline lookup yields CDR1 LNHDA and CDR2 SQIVND (reference sequence). V lost 7 bases to trimming and J lost 4 bases; unmatched junction nucleotides: 12.

This clone was seen only once. This chain links TRBV27 with TRBJ1-5, with no clear D. The CDR3 has 14 amino acids. Germline assignment: CDR1 MNHEY and CDR2 SMNVEV (reference sequence). V shed 2 bases and J shed 6 bases, with 11 bases lying between them. The CDR3 loop is CASSLGGSSQPQHF. CDR3 nucleotides: TGTGCCAGCAGTTTAGGAGGGTCAAGTCAGCCCCAGCATTTT.

In its sample, this clone was seen once. The CDR3 sequence is CSVDLAGGNYEQYF. CDR3 coding DNA: TGCAGCGTTGACCTAGCGGGAGGTAACTACGAGCAGTACTTC. This chain uses TRBV29-1 with TRBJ2-7; 11 nucleotides agree with TRBD2. CDR3 length: 14 residues. Germline V gives CDR1 SQVTM, CDR2 ANQGSEA. Trimming removed 3 bases from V and 3 bases from J; junction bases left unmatched: 4.

This clone was observed a few times. This chain uses TRBV19 with TRBJ1-3; D is possibly TRBD1 (5 bases). CDR3 length: 14 residues. CDR1 and CDR2 from the germline V gene are LNHDA and SQIVND (reference sequence). V shed 11 bases and J shed 4 bases, with 18 bases lying between them. In DNA form, the CDR3 reads TGTGCCGCAGGGCGGGGTGTAGGCGGAAACACCATATATTTT. Translation gives CAAGRGVGGNTIYF.

This clone was found once. The V call is TRBV6-4, the J call TRBJ2-2; 9 bases are a match to TRBD1. The V gene end was trimmed by 4 bases and the J gene end by 3 bases; junction bases not matched to a gene: 0. CDR1 and CDR2 from the germline V gene are MRHNA and SNTAGT. There are 14 residues in the CDR3. The CDR3 coding sequence is TGTGCCAGCAGTGGGACAGGGGACACCGGGGAGCTGTTTTTT. Protein product: CASSGTGDTGELFF.

The gene calls are TRBV9 and TRBJ2-3; 12 nucleotides align to TRBD2. V shed 2 bases, J shed 4 bases, and the junction held 8 bases outside the gene matches. Germline V gives CDR1 SGDLS, CDR2 YYNGEE. CDR3 length: 17 amino acids. The CDR3 loop is CASSVRTSGVSSDTQYF. The CDR3 bases are TGTGCCAGCAGCGTCCGGACTAGCGGGGTCAGCTCAGATACGCAGTATTTT.

The chain joins TRBV2 to TRBJ1-5, with D unresolved. CDR1 is SNHLY and CDR2 is FYNNEI in the germline V gene. The length of the CDR3 is 13 residues. The ends were cut back, 7 bases at V and 0 bases at J, with 7 bases in the middle. The CDR3 region is CASTAYSNQPQHF. In DNA, the CDR3 is TGTGCCAGCACAGCGTATAGCAATCAGCCCCAGCATTTT.

J is TRBJ2-3 and V is TRBV3-1 (or the pseudogene TRBV3-2), with 10 nucleotides matching TRBD2. V was clipped by 10 bases and J by 1 base; unmatched bases: 5. This CDR3 is 14 amino acids long. The germline CDR1 and CDR2 sequences are LGHDT and YNNKEL (reference sequence). The DNA for the CDR3 is TGTGCCACTTCAACTAGCGGGGGCACAGATACGCAGTATTTT. Its translation: CATSTSGGTDTQYF.

The rearrangement links TRBV10-1 to TRBJ1-1; D not resolved. From germline, CDR1 is WNHNN and CDR2 SYGVQD (reference sequence). This CDR3 has 15 residues. V lost 0 bases to trimming and J lost 0 bases, with 8 bases between them. CDR3: CASSESVRVNTEAFF. In DNA, the CDR3 is TGCGCCAGCAGTGAGTCCGTTCGGGTGAACACTGAAGCTTTCTTT.

This clone appeared a single time. The J gene is TRBJ2-5, the V gene TRBV24-1; 9 positions match TRBD2. The germline gives CDR1 KGHDR, CDR2 SFDVKD. This CDR3 has 15 amino acids. With 5 bases clipped from V and 4 bases from J, the junction kept 7 bases outside the gene matches. The CDR3 region is CATSVPAGGGETQYF. CDR3 bases: TGTGCCACCAGTGTCCCAGCGGGAGGAGGAGAGACCCAGTACTTC.

Notes on this clone: An end of the junction does not agree with germline; a read error may underlie this. This chain joins TRBV7-7 and TRBJ2-5, with a weak D call TRBD2 (5 bases). The germline CDR1 and CDR2 sequences are SSHAT and FNYEAQ (reference sequence). The length of the CDR3 is 15 residues. The CDR3 here is CASSRVSGPQETQYF. As DNA, the CDR3 is TGTGCTAGCAGCCGTGTGAGCGGACCACAAGAGACCCAGTACTTC.